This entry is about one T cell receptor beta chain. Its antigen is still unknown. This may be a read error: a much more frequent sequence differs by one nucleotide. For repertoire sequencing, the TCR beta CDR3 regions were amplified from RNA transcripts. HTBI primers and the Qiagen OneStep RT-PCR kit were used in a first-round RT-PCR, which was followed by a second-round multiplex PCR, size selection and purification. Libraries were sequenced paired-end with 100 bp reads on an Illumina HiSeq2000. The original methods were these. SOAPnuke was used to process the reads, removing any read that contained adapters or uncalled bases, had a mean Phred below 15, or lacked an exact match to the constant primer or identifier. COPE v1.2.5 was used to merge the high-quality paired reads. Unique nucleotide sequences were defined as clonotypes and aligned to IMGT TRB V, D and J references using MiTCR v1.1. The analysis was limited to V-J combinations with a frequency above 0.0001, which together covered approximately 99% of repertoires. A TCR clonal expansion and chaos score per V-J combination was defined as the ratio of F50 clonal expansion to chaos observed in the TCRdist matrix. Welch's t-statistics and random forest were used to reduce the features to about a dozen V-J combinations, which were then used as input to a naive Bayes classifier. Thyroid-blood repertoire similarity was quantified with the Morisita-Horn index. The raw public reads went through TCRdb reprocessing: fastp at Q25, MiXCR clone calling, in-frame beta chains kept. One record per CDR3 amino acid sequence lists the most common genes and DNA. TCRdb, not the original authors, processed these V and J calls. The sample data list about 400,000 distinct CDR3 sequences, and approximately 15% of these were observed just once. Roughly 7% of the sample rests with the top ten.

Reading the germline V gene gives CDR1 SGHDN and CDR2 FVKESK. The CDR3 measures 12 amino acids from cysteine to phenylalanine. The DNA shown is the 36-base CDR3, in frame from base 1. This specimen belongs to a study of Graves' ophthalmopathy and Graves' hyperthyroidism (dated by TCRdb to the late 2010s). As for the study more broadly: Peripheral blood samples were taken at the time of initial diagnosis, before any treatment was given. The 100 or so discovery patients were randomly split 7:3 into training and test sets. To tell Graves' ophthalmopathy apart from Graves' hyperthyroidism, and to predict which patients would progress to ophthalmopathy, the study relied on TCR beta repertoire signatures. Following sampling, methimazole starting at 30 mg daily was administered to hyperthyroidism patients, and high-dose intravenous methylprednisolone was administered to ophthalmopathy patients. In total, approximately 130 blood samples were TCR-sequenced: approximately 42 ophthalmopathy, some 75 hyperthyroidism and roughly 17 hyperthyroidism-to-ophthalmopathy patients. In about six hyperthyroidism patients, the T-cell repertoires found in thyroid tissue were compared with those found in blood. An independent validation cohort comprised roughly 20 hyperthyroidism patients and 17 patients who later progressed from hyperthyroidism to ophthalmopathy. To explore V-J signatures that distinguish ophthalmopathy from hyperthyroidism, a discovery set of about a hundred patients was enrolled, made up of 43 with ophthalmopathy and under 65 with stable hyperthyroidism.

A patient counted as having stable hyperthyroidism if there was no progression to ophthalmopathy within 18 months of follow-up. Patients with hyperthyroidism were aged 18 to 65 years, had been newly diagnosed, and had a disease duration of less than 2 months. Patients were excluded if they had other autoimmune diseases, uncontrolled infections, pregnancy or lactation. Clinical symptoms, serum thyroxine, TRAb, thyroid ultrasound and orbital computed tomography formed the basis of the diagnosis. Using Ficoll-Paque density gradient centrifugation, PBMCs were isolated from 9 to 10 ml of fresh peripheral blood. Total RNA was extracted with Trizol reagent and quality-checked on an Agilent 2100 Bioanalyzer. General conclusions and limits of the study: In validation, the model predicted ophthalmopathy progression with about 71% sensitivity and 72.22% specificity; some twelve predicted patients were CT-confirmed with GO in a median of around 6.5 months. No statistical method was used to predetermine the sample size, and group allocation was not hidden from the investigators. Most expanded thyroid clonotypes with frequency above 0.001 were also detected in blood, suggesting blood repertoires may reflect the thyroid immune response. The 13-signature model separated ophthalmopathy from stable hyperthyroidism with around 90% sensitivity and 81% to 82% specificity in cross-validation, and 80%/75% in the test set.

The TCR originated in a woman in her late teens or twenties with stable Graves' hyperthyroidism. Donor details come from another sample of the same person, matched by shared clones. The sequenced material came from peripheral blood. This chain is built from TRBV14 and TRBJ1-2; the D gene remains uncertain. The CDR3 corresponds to CASSQGAVGYSF. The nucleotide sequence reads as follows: TGTGCCAGCAGCCAAGGGGCGGTAGGCTACTCCTTC.